Shown below are 27 T cell receptor beta chains from a single sample sequenced in a study of T cell responses to AZD1222 COVID-19 vaccine. Measured with immunoSEQ multiplex PCR; TCRdb has only the in-frame clones, and not every one. The table has approximately 150,000 clones, around 93% seen once; the top ten hold 1.3% to 1.5%. The material was peripheral blood, obtained on day 0 of AZD1222 vaccination. These receptors were obtained from an adult in good health.

The chain recombines TRBV7-9 with TRBJ2-6, with TRBD1 matching over 8 bases. Trimming cost V 5 bases and J 2 bases; bases outside gene matches: 5. The V gene's germline CDR1 is SEHNR and CDR2 FQNEAQ (reference sequence). The CDR3 has 16 amino acids. This CDR3 reads CASSAQGATGANVLTF. The CDR3 nucleotides are TGTGCCAGCAGCGCGCAGGGGGCTACTGGGGCCAACGTCCTGACTTTC.

The genes are TRBV10-3 and TRBJ1-6; D might be TRBD1 (6 bases). The CDR3 spans 16 residues. Trimming shortened V by 10 bases and J by 10 bases, and 26 bases separated the two germline ends. Germline lookup yields CDR1 ENHRY and CDR2 SYGVKD. Here the CDR3 reads CATHPTGDIRVSPLHF. DNA for the CDR3: TGTGCCACCCACCCCACGGGGGACATCCGGGTCTCACCCCTCCACTTT.

CDR3 nucleotides: TGTGCCAGTATAGTCGAGGGCTCCAACACTGAAGCTTTCTTT. Translated, it gives CASIVEGSNTEAFF. This chain links TRBV19 with TRBJ1-1; D gene uncertain. CDR3 length: 14 residues. Germline CDR1 is LNHDA and CDR2 is SQIVND (reference sequence). The V end lost 7 bases, the J end lost 2 bases, and 14 bases lay between the germline ends.

This rearrangement joins TRBV5-1 to TRBJ2-3; 10 bases are shared with TRBD1. After removal of 0 bases from V and 2 bases from J, the junction contained 3 bases not matched to a gene. CDR3 length: 16 amino acids. Germline CDR1 is SGHRS and CDR2 is YFSETQ. The chain's CDR3 is CASSLGGTGVTDTQYF. The CDR3, as DNA: TGCGCCAGCAGCTTGGGAGGGACAGGGGTCACAGATACGCAGTATTTT.

The chain links TRBV30 to TRBJ2-3; TRBD2 matches 10 bases. The germline gives CDR1 GTSNPN, CDR2 SVGIG (reference sequence). Unmatched junction bases numbered 6, after V lost 2 bases and J lost 4 bases. This CDR3 is 15 amino acids long. CDR3 nucleotides: TGTGCCTGGAGTCCCGGGACTAGCGTGTCAGATACGCAGTATTTT. This codes for CAWSPGTSVSDTQYF.

The gene calls are TRBV12-3 or TRBV12-4 and TRBJ2-5; a possible D gene is TRBD2 (5 bases). Trimming pared 4 bases from V and 5 bases from J, leaving 11 bases between. The CDR3 covers 13 residues. CDR3: CASSYASRETQYF. CDR3 sequence (DNA): TGTGCCAGCAGTTATGCTAGCAGGGAGACCCAGTACTTC.

This chain connects TRBV5-1 to TRBJ1-5; D perhaps matches TRBD1 (5 bases). Germline V gene lookup returns CDR1 SGHRS and CDR2 YFSETQ. Trimming stripped 0 bases from V and 3 bases from J, with 10 bases between. This CDR3 spans 15 amino acids. For the CDR3, the DNA is TGCGCCAGCAGCTTGGCTGGGGGAAACAATCAGCCCCAGCATTTT. This translates into CASSLAGGNNQPQHF. Drawing the rest from reference TRBV5-1 and TRBJ1-5, the complete variable domain is KAGVTQTPRYLIKTRGQQVTLSCSPISGHRSVSWYQQTPGQGLQFLFEYFSETQRNKGNFPGRFSGRQFSNSRSEMNVSTLELGDSALYLCASSLAGGNNQPQHFGDGTRLSIL.

The chain uses TRBV7-9 and TRBJ1-5; D is unclear. V gave up 4 bases and J gave up 4 bases, with 8 bases separating them. Germline assignment: CDR1 SEHNR and CDR2 FQNEAQ (reference sequence). The CDR3 sequence is 13 residues long. In DNA form, the CDR3 reads TGTGCCAGCAGCTCCATCGGGAATCAGCCCCAGCATTTT. Residues: CASSSIGNQPQHF.

The V and J genes are TRBV4-1 and TRBJ1-4; D unclear. Germline lookup yields CDR1 MGHRA and CDR2 YSYEKL. The CDR3 sequence is 13 residues long. V gave up 1 base and J gave up 8 bases, with 8 bases separating them. CDR3 nucleotides: TGCGCCAGCAGCCAAGTGGCAAGCGAAAAACTGTTTTTT. Translation: CASSQVASEKLFF.

This clone was counted a few times. The rearrangement joins TRBV19 to TRBJ1-2, with TRBD1 matching 7 bases. This CDR3 has 13 amino acids. Germline V gene data show CDR1 as LNHDA and CDR2 as SQIVND (reference sequence). V lost 4 bases, J lost 4 bases, and 3 bases stayed unmatched. CDR3 nucleotides: TGTGCCAGTAGTACAGGGACAGCCTATGGCTACACCTTC. Its translation: CASSTGTAYGYTF.

The V gene is TRBV28, the J gene TRBJ1-2; D is uncertain. This CDR3 is 11 amino acids long. Trimming left V 4 bases short and J 13 bases short, with 13 bases between. Germline V gene lookup returns CDR1 MDHEN and CDR2 SYDVKM. The CDR3 is CASSSSIPGTF. In DNA, the CDR3 is TGTGCCAGCAGTTCCTCTATTCCTGGCACCTTC.

The chain has TRBV6-5 and TRBJ2-7, with D possibly matching TRBD2 (5 bases). This CDR3 region has 16 residues. The V gene lost 6 bases and the J gene lost 1 base, with 19 bases spanning the gap. CDR1 is MNHEY, CDR2 SVGAGI, per germline. CDR3 DNA: TGTGCCAGCAGCTACCATGGACGGGGTGGGTCCTACGAGCAGTACTTC. Translation: CASSYHGRGGSYEQYF.

The rearrangement uses TRBV28 and TRBJ1-5, with D perhaps matching TRBD1 (5 bases). Germline V CDR1 and CDR2: MDHEN, SYDVKM. V was clipped by 3 bases and J by 3 bases, with 12 bases between them. CDR3 length: 15 residues. The CDR3 bases are TGTGCCAGCAGTTTCAGGGAGTCAATCAATCAGCCCCAGCATTTT. Protein product: CASSFRESINQPQHF.

This chain uses TRBV7-2 with TRBJ2-4; D is uncertain. The CDR3 length is 15 residues. V was pared by 1 base and J by 2 bases, with 9 bases between. Germline V gives CDR1 SGHTA, CDR2 FQGNSA. CDR3 sequence reads: CASSLGGGPKNIQYF. CDR3 in DNA: TGTGCCAGCAGCTTAGGCGGTGGGCCCAAAAACATTCAGTACTTC. The full variable domain, in which reference TRBV7-2 and TRBJ2-4 provide the parts outside the CDR3, is GAGVSQSPSNKVTEKGKDVELRCDPISGHTALYWYRQSLGQGLEFLIYFQGNSAPDKSGLPSDRFSAERTGGSVSTLTIQRTQQEDSAVYLCASSLGGGPKNIQYFGAGTRLSVL.

J is TRBJ1-5 and V is TRBV10-2, with 7 nucleotides matching TRBD1. The CDR3 is made up of 13 amino acids. V lost 4 bases to trimming and J lost 5 bases; unmatched junction nucleotides: 2. CDR1 is WSHSY, CDR2 SAAADI, per germline. The CDR3 DNA reads as TGCGCCAGCAGTGGGCAGGGGGATCAGCCCCAGCATTTT. Protein product: CASSGQGDQPQHF.

This clone was found a few times. The J gene is TRBJ2-1, the V gene TRBV7-2; 9 bases align to TRBD2. CDR1 is SGHTA, CDR2 FQGNSA, per germline. This CDR3 has 16 residues. The V gene end was trimmed by 1 base and the J gene end by 3 bases; junction bases not matched to a gene: 4. The CDR3 reads CASSLGSGGNYNEQFF. CDR3 nucleotides: TGTGCCAGCAGCTTAGGCAGCGGGGGGAACTACAATGAGCAGTTCTTC. The complete variable domain, with remaining parts taken from reference TRBV7-2 and TRBJ2-1, reads GAGVSQSPSNKVTEKGKDVELRCDPISGHTALYWYRQSLGQGLEFLIYFQGNSAPDKSGLPSDRFSAERTGGSVSTLTIQRTQQEDSAVYLCASSLGSGGNYNEQFFGPGTRLTVL.

This clone was seen a single time. V gene TRBV4-1 combines with J gene TRBJ2-7; 7 bases map to TRBD2. Losses at the gene ends were 1 base for V and 0 bases for J; bases not matched to a gene: 6. CDR1 and CDR2 from the germline V gene are MGHRA and YSYEKL. The CDR3 runs to 16 residues. The CDR3 DNA sequence: TGCGCCAGCAGCCAAGGTAGCGGGCCAAGCTCCTACGAGCAGTACTTC. It is translated as CASSQGSGPSSYEQYF.

In this sample, this clone turned up once. The rearrangement joins TRBV21-1 to TRBJ1-5; the table gives TRBD1 as D, unverified against the DNA. TRBV21-1 is an annotated pseudogene. The CDR3 has 15 amino acids. The CDR3, as DNA: TGTGCCAGCAGCGCCCGGGACATATGCAATCAGCCCCAGCATTTT. It is translated as CASSARDICNQPQHF.

This chain joins TRBV5-6 and TRBJ1-2; D remains unclear. There are 13 residues in the CDR3. Trimming stripped 1 base from V and 7 bases from J, with 11 bases between. CDR1 is SGHDT and CDR2 is YYEEEE in the germline V gene. Here the CDR3 reads CASSLNLQAGYTF. DNA of the CDR3: TGTGCCAGCAGCTTGAACCTCCAAGCTGGCTACACCTTC.

There are a few counts of this clone. This rearrangement joins TRBV5-6 to TRBJ2-2, with no clear D. CDR3 length: 12 residues. Germline values: CDR1 SGHDT, CDR2 YYEEEE. Trimming stripped 3 bases from V and 3 bases from J, with 3 bases between. CDR3 DNA: TGTGCCAGCAGCTCCTACACCGGGGAGCTGTTTTTT. Translation gives CASSSYTGELFF.

The chain links TRBV29-1 to TRBJ1-1; D perhaps matches TRBD1 (5 bases). CDR3 size: 11 residues. The V end lost 7 bases, the J end lost 3 bases, and 9 bases lay between the germline ends. Germline V gene sequence: CDR1 SQVTM, CDR2 ANQGSEA. CDR3 residues: CSALGDTEAFF. The CDR3 bases are TGCAGCGCCCTGGGGGACACTGAAGCTTTCTTT. The full variable domain, completed using reference TRBV29-1 and TRBJ1-1, is SAVISQKPSRDICQRGTSLTIQCQVDSQVTMMFWYRQQPGQSLTLIATANQGSEATYESGFVIDKFPISRPNLTFSTLTVSNMSPEDSSIYLCSALGDTEAFFGQGTRLTVV.

In its sample, this clone was seen once. J is TRBJ1-6 and V is TRBV28; D gene unclear. The germline V gene encodes CDR1 MDHEN and CDR2 SYDVKM. V lost 3 bases and J lost 12, with 12 bases in between. This CDR3 is 13 amino acids long. The CDR3 nucleotides read TGTGCCAGCAGTTTGAGGGCCCGACTACCCCTCCACTTT. Translated: CASSLRARLPLHF.

This sequence joins TRBV9 and TRBJ1-2; D perhaps matches TRBD1 (6 bases). The germline gives CDR1 SGDLS, CDR2 YYNGEE. Trimming removed 3 bases from V and 4 bases from J, with 22 bases in between. The CDR3 is 17 residues long. DNA of the CDR3: TGTGCCAGCAGCGGCCAAAGGGGGGGCCAGGAGCTCTATGGCTACACCTTC. It translates to CASSGQRGGQELYGYTF.

The CDR3 sequence: CASSLGQIANSPLHF. The CDR3 DNA follows: TGTGCCAGCAGCTTAGGACAGATCGCCAATTCACCCCTCCACTTT. The rearrangement uses TRBV7-9 and TRBJ1-6, with a weak D call TRBD1 (5 bases). CDR3 length: 15 residues. Per the germline V gene, CDR1 is SEHNR and CDR2 is FQNEAQ (reference sequence). Trimming shortened V by 1 base and J by 7 bases, and 11 bases separated the two germline ends.

This clone was observed once. V and J are TRBV10-3 and TRBJ1-1; 9 positions match TRBD1. The CDR3 covers 13 residues. The junction had 5 bases not matched to a gene; V was cut back by 10 bases and J by 2 bases. CDR1 and CDR2 from the germline V gene are ENHRY and SYGVKD. CDR3 sequence (DNA): TGTGCCACCCAGGGACAGGGAAACACTGAAGCTTTCTTT. This sequence encodes CATQGQGNTEAFF.

The chain has TRBV6-2 or TRBV6-3 and TRBJ2-5; 9 bases fit TRBD2. Germline V gives CDR1 MNHEY, CDR2 SVGEGT. The CDR3 runs 14 residues. V shed 8 bases, J shed 5 bases, and the junction held 9 bases outside the gene matches. CDR3 amino acids: CASCRREGWETQYF. Written as DNA, the CDR3 is TGTGCCAGCTGCCGGCGGGAGGGTTGGGAGACCCAGTACTTC.

V usage is TRBV5-1 and J usage is TRBJ2-5; D tentatively fits TRBD1 or TRBD2 (6 bases each). The CDR3 extends over 14 amino acids. Germline V CDR1 and CDR2: SGHRS, YFSETQ. The V and J ends lost 4 bases and 4 bases respectively, with 14 bases between them. Written as DNA, the CDR3 is TGCGCCAGCAGCGCGGGACACCTCGGAGAGACCCAGTACTTC. Translated, it gives CASSAGHLGETQYF.